This T cell receptor (beta chain) was identified during a study of blood T cells in healthy people across ages. Together with a sample-barcoded 5' primer, a J-beta primer mix was included in a second PCR lasting roughly 6 to 12 cycles. A single record per CDR3 protein comes from TCRdb applying MiXCR to the 5' RACE reads. The table shows some 1.6 million distinct CDR3 sequences, with about 35% occurring only once. Per the germline V gene, CDR1 is MDHEN and CDR2 is SYDVKM. With 2 bases removed from V and 4 bases from J, the gap between germline ends came to 14 bases. The CDR3 is made up of 15 amino acids. Every donor gave around 10 milliliters of peripheral blood.

The chain recombines TRBV28 with TRBJ1-2; D is unclear. The receptor comes from a woman under 40 in good health. The source material was blood. The CDR3 nucleotides are TGTGCCAGCAGTTTAGCCCTCCCGGGTTCCTATGGCTACACCTTC. Residues: CASSLALPGSYGYTF.